A selection of T cell receptor beta chains follows, all from one sample in a study of OX40 agonist ivuxolimab in advanced cancers. The table came from immunoSEQ multiplex PCR; TCRdb's copy has only in-frame clones and leaves some out. This table has under 75,000 clones, around nine tenths appearing once. The specimen comprised CD4+ or CD8+ T cells sorted from blood, sampled in a trial of the OX40 agonist ivuxolimab. These receptor sequences come from an adult with an advanced solid tumor such as melanoma, head and neck, liver or kidney cancer. Each CDR3 is given with its conserved first and last residue. D genes are given only for firm matches. Expanded clones get a size class; other rows say once, few or many, or leave the size out.

>NA|TRBV7-3|NA|TRBJ1-2
TGTGCCAGCAGCTTGGGAGGGGGTGACAATGGCTACACCTTC
CASSLGGGDNGYTF
>NA|TRBV6-5|NA|TRBJ1-5
TGTGCCAGCGCGGCCAAGGCGTGGGGCAATCAGCCCCAGCATTTT
CASAAKAWGNQPQHF
>NA|TRBV5-1|NA|TRBJ1-2
TGCGCCAGCAGCTTGGGTGGCGTTGGCTACACCTTC
CASSLGGVGYTF
>TRBD2|TRBV7-9|NA|TRBJ2-3
TGTGCCAGCAGCTTAGGGATTAGCGGGAGAGTGGCAGATACGCAGTATTTT
CASSLGISGRVADTQYF
>NA|TRBV5-1|NA|TRBJ1-3
TGCGCCAGCAGCCCGGTGGGAGGGCTGGGAAACACCATATATTTT
CASSPVGGLGNTIYF
>TRBD1|TRBV7-6|NA|TRBJ1-5
TGTGCCAGCAGCCCTGGGACAGGGATGGGAAGCAATCAGCCCCAGCATTTT
CASSPGTGMGSNQPQHF
>TRBD1|TRBV11-3|NA|TRBJ1-3
TGTGCCAGCAGCATGGGACAGACTCCTGTAAACACCATATATTTT
CASSMGQTPVNTIYF
>TRBD2|TRBV5-1|once|TRBJ2-2
TGCGCCAGCAGAATGAAGCGGGAGGTTGTATGGAGCACCGGGGAGCTGTTTTTT
CASRMKREVVWSTGELFF
>NA|TRBV10-3|NA|TRBJ2-3
TGTGCCACCAACCCCCCTGGGGTAACCAGAGGCGCAGATACGCAGTATTTT
CATNPPGVTRGADTQYF
>NA|TRBV10-3|NA|TRBJ2-2
TGTGCCATCGGACCCACCAGCGGGGAGCTGTTTTTT
CAIGPTSGELFF
>NA|TRBV7-3|NA|TRBJ2-5
TGTGCCAGCAGCTTAACCGGTGGCCGAGATTTAGGGGAGACCCAGTACTTC
CASSLTGGRDLGETQYF
>TRBD1|TRBV29-1|NA|TRBJ1-2
TGCAGCGTTGGAGAGACAGGGGGGAACTATGGCTACACCTTC
CSVGETGGNYGYTF
>NA|TRBV5-4|once|TRBJ2-3
TGTGCCAGCAGCTTGGAGGGGGGGACAGAGGGCGCAGATACGCAGTATTTT
CASSLEGGTEGADTQYF
>NA|TRBV30|few|TRBJ2-3
TGTGCCTGGAGTGTACCCCGAACTATAACAAGCACAGATACGCAGTATTTT
CAWSVPRTITSTDTQYF
>TRBD1|TRBV5-1|once|TRBJ1-2
TGCGCCAGCAGCTTCTCAGGGGGCAACTATGGCTACACCTTC
CASSFSGGNYGYTF
>NA|TRBV4-1|few|TRBJ2-7
TGCGCCAGCAGCCATCAGGGTGGGTACGAGCAGTACTTC
CASSHQGGYEQYF
>TRBD2|TRBV10-2|once|TRBJ2-1
TGCGCCAGCAGCGGGGGGAGGGTAGGTGAGCAGTTCTTC
CASSGGRVGEQFF
>NA|TRBV10-3|NA|TRBJ2-1
TGTGCCATCAAACCCGGGACGGCCTACAATGAGCAGTTCTTC
CAIKPGTAYNEQFF
>NA|TRBV29-1|NA|TRBJ2-6
TGCAGCGTGGGTTACCGGGCCCTAGGAGGCAACGTCCTGACTTTC
CSVGYRALGGNVLTF
>TRBD1|TRBV6-6|NA|TRBJ1-2
TGTGCCAGCAGGACGACAGGGGCTAACTATGGCTACACCTTC
CASRTTGANYGYTF
>TRBD2|TRBV19|NA|TRBJ2-1
TGTGCCAGTAGCTCGACTAGCGGCACCTACAATGAGCAGTTCTTC
CASSSTSGTYNEQFF
>TRBD1|TRBV7-2|NA|TRBJ2-5
TGTGCCAGCAGCGTGCAGGGGGCTGAGACCCAGTACTTC
CASSVQGAETQYF
>NA|TRBV7-8|NA|TRBJ2-7
TGTGCCAGCAGCTTGGACAGTTCCTACGAGCAGTACTTC
CASSLDSSYEQYF
>TRBD2|TRBV29-1|NA|TRBJ2-1
TGCAGCGTGAATAAGGGACTAGCGGTTAATGAGCAGTTCTTC
CSVNKGLAVNEQFF